This TCR beta chain comes out of a study of blood T cell repertoires in COVID-19. About the research overall: T cells, B-cell-depleted T cells, or PBMCs supplied cDNA or gDNA.

This clone showed up just a few times. Germline CDR1 is LGHDT and CDR2 is YNNKEL (reference sequence). V was shortened by 1 base and J by 7 bases, with 14 bases between the two germline ends. This CDR3 has 16 residues. Original processing methods: Estimation of nucleated cell counts relied on the amplification of reference gene primers. Sequencing was performed with immunoSEQ multiplex PCR; in TCRdb, only in-frame clones are kept and a portion is missing. The V and J calls and clone size are taken from that table; D and trimming were inferred from the DNA. The sample lists about 250,000 clones, approximately 90% occurring once.

The sample taken for sequencing was peripheral blood. This clonotype was sampled from a man aged 30 to 39 with acute or convalescent COVID-19. V is TRBV3-1 (or the pseudogene TRBV3-2) and J is TRBJ1-6, with D possibly TRBD1 on 5 matching bases. CDR3 amino acids: CASSQGGELGNSPLHF. Here the CDR3 DNA reads TGTGCCAGCAGCCAAGGGGGGGAGCTTGGAAATTCACCCCTCCACTTT.